The 26 T cell receptor beta chains presented below share a single source sample, sequenced in a study of blood T cell repertoires in COVID-19. The protocol was immunoSEQ multiplex PCR, while the TCRdb copy is restricted to in-frame clones and leaves out a portion. Found here are 87,000 or so clones, around 86% of them singletons; the top ten hold about 5%. The sample comprised peripheral blood. The source of these receptors is a woman older than 75 with acute or convalescent COVID-19.

The J gene is TRBJ1-2, the V gene TRBV9; 7 bases are a match to TRBD1. The ends lost 5 bases at V and 5 bases at J; junction bases unmatched: 12. This CDR3 has 15 amino acids. Germline V gene data show CDR1 as SGDLS and CDR2 as YYNGEE. The CDR3 DNA reads as TGTGCCAGCAGTGAAGGGCGAGGGGGCGGATATGGCTACACCTTC. Amino acid sequence: CASSEGRGGGYGYTF.

The chain employs TRBV4-2 and TRBJ1-2; 8 bases are shared with TRBD1. V was clipped by 1 base and J by 8 bases; unmatched bases: 6. CDR3 length: 14 amino acids. Germline V gene lookup returns CDR1 LGHNA and CDR2 YNFKEQ. The CDR3: CASSQAGGAEGYTF. CDR3 sequence (DNA): TGTGCCAGCAGCCAAGCAGGGGGCGCGGAGGGCTACACCTTC.

The chain uses TRBV2 and TRBJ1-5, with D perhaps matching TRBD1 (5 bases). Looked up from germline, CDR1 is SNHLY and CDR2 is FYNNEI. This CDR3 region has 15 residues. Trimming removed 4 bases at V and 2 bases at J, with 12 bases between. The CDR3 nucleotides are TGTGCCAGCAGTGCTCCCGACAGCGGCAATCAGCCCCAGCATTTT. It yields the protein CASSAPDSGNQPQHF. Drawing the rest from reference TRBV2 and TRBJ1-5, the complete variable domain is EPEVTQTPSHQVTQMGQEVILRCVPISNHLYFYWYRQILGQKVEFLVSFYNNEISEKSEIFDDQFSVERPDGSNFTLKIRSTKLEDSAMYFCASSAPDSGNQPQHFGDGTRLSIL.

The V call is TRBV6-5, the J call TRBJ2-4; 9 bases map to TRBD2. Germline lookup yields CDR1 MNHEY and CDR2 SVGAGI. CDR3 size: 15 residues. J lost 8 bases, V lost 5 bases, and 10 bases had no gene match. The CDR3 nucleotides are TGTGCCAGCAGTCGCGGGAGGGTAATGGGGGACATTCAGTACTTC. Its protein is CASSRGRVMGDIQYF.

On this clone itself: At one end the junction does not follow the germline gene, possibly because of a read error. The chain employs TRBV30 and TRBJ1-1; D unresolved. Germline CDR1 reads GTSNPN; CDR2 reads SVGIG (reference sequence). There are 16 residues in the CDR3. The DNA of the CDR3 is TGTGCCTGGAGTCCTAAAAGCGGACTCATGAACGCTGAAGCTTTCTTT. This translates into CAWSPKSGLMNAEAFF.

The J gene is TRBJ1-2, the V gene TRBV9; D may be TRBD1 (5 bases). The CDR3 totals 15 residues. The germline V and J ends were trimmed by 0 bases and 1 base, with 10 bases remaining between them. CDR1 is SGDLS, CDR2 YYNGEE, per germline. This chain's CDR3 is CASSVGQGSNYGYTF. CDR3 DNA sequence: TGTGCCAGCAGCGTAGGGCAGGGTAGTAACTATGGCTACACCTTC.

The chain joins TRBV29-1 to TRBJ2-3; 7 positions match TRBD2. Germline lookup yields CDR1 SQVTM and CDR2 ANQGSEA. This CDR3 comprises 15 residues. V lost 5 bases to trimming and J lost 2 bases; unmatched junction nucleotides: 10. In DNA, the CDR3 is TGCAGCGTTTCCTTACCCGGGGGGATCACAGATACGCAGTATTTT. Translated: CSVSLPGGITDTQYF.

The V gene is TRBV7-3, the J gene TRBJ1-1; 7 bases are shared with TRBD1. The CDR3 spans 14 residues. V gave up 2 bases and J gave up 4 bases; unmatched junction bases: 4. Germline CDR1 SGHTA, CDR2 FQGTGA. The CDR3 bases are TGTGCCAGCAGCTTACGTCCAGGGGGCACTGAAGCTTTCTTT. Its translation: CASSLRPGGTEAFF.

As concerns this clone: Other nucleotide sequences from this sample produce the same CDR3. This rearrangement joins TRBV7-2 to TRBJ2-1; TRBD1 might be the D (5 bases). Trimming removed 1 base from V and 6 bases from J, with 7 bases in between. This CDR3 spans 13 amino acids. Germline V gene lookup returns CDR1 SGHTA and CDR2 FQGNSA. The CDR3 protein is CASSLGQGNEQFF. The CDR3 DNA is TGTGCCAGCAGCTTAGGGCAGGGCAATGAGCAGTTCTTC.

The chain uses TRBV25-1 and TRBJ2-7; 12 bases line up with TRBD2. CDR1 is MGHDK, CDR2 SYGVNS, per germline. V gave up 4 bases and J gave up 2 bases; unmatched junction bases: 0. This CDR3 has 14 residues. This CDR3 is CASSASGRAYEQYF. The DNA for the CDR3 is TGTGCCAGCAGTGCTAGCGGGAGGGCCTACGAGCAGTACTTC.

The chain carries TRBV18 and TRBJ1-1; D gene uncertain. Deletions cut 3 bases from V and 4 bases from J, with 18 bases between. From germline, CDR1 is KGHSH and CDR2 LQKENI. The CDR3 sequence is 16 residues long. CDR3: CASSPLHGNEGTEAFF. DNA of the CDR3: TGTGCCAGCTCACCCCTGCACGGGAACGAAGGCACTGAAGCTTTCTTT.

The rearrangement joins TRBV10-1 to TRBJ2-7; TRBD2 agrees at 8 bases. Germline V gives CDR1 WNHNN, CDR2 SYGVQD (reference sequence). The V gene end was trimmed by 5 bases and the J gene end by 1 base; junction bases not matched to a gene: 1. CDR3 length: 13 amino acids. The CDR3 region has the DNA TGCGCCAGCAGTAGCGGGAGATCCTACGAGCAGTACTTC. Translated, it gives CASSSGRSYEQYF.

This clone was found once. This chain connects TRBV5-1 to TRBJ2-5, with TRBD2 as a possible D gene (6 bases). This CDR3 contains 14 residues. Germline CDR1 reads SGHRS; CDR2 reads YFSETQ. V lost 7 bases and J lost 6, with 19 bases in between. The CDR3 region is CASGERGSSQTQYF. The CDR3 coding sequence is TGCGCCAGCGGAGAACGGGGGAGTTCACAGACCCAGTACTTC.

In nucleotides, the CDR3 is TGTGCCAGCAGCGTAGCTACTAACACCGGGGAGCTGTTTTTT. This sequence encodes CASSVATNTGELFF. J is TRBJ2-2 and V is TRBV9; D remains unclear. This CDR3 region has 14 residues. Germline CDR1 and CDR2: SGDLS and YYNGEE. V was shortened by 0 bases and J by 2 bases, with 5 bases between the two germline ends.

A single count supports this clone. The rearrangement uses TRBV6-6 and TRBJ2-5; D is perhaps TRBD1 (6 bases). The CDR3 consists of 17 residues. Germline assignment: CDR1 MNHNY and CDR2 SVGAGI (reference sequence). The V end was cut by 5 bases, the J end by 1 base, with 20 bases between. CDR3 nucleotide sequence: TGTGCCAGCAGTCTCCAAAGGACAGTCCCCGGCCAAGAGACCCAGTACTTC. Protein product: CASSLQRTVPGQETQYF.

V is TRBV7-9 and J is TRBJ1-5, with D unclear. Looked up from germline, CDR1 is SEHNR and CDR2 is FQNEAQ (reference sequence). V lost 4 bases and J lost 1, with 5 bases in between. The CDR3 totals 13 residues. CDR3 loop: CASSSFSNQPQHF. CDR3 bases: TGTGCCAGCAGCTCCTTCAGCAATCAGCCCCAGCATTTT.

The chain is built from TRBV3-1 (or the pseudogene TRBV3-2) and TRBJ2-7; tentatively, D is TRBD1 (6 bases). V lost 1 base and J lost 3, with 7 bases in between. This CDR3 contains 13 residues. Germline lookup yields CDR1 LGHDT and CDR2 YNNKEL (reference sequence). The CDR3 spells CASSQADSYEQYF. The CDR3 DNA reads TGTGCCAGCAGCCAAGCGGACAGCTACGAGCAGTACTTC.

The V gene is TRBV6-1, the J gene TRBJ2-7, with D maybe TRBD1 (5 bases). Trimming left V 2 bases short and J 3 bases short, with 14 bases between. Germline CDR1 and CDR2: MNHNS and SASEGT. There are 15 residues in the CDR3. The CDR3 is CASSESWQGVYEQYF. The CDR3 DNA reads TGTGCCAGCAGTGAATCGTGGCAGGGTGTCTACGAGCAGTACTTC.

The chain is built from TRBV2 and TRBJ1-2; TRBD1 aligns across 7 bases. The CDR3 is 14 amino acids. V dropped 2 bases and J dropped 4; count of bases not matched to a gene: 4. Germline V CDR1 and CDR2: SNHLY, FYNNEI. CDR3 loop: CASSESAGGYGYTF. For the CDR3, the DNA is TGTGCCAGCAGTGAATCAGCAGGGGGCTATGGCTACACCTTC.

The gene calls are TRBV12-3 or TRBV12-4 and TRBJ1-2; D gene ambiguous. There are 13 residues in the CDR3. The V gene lost 6 bases and the J gene lost 4 bases, with 12 bases spanning the gap. CDR3 protein: CASSPSSLYGYTF. CDR3 sequence (DNA): TGTGCCAGCAGCCCGTCGAGCCTCTATGGCTACACCTTC.

Here the CDR3 DNA reads TGCGCCAGCAGCTTGAGGACAGGGGATAATTCACCCCTCCACTTT. Translating gives CASSLRTGDNSPLHF. The rearrangement links TRBV5-1 to TRBJ1-6; 9 bases are shared with TRBD1. CDR3 length: 15 amino acids. V lost 1 base, J lost 5 bases, and 1 base stayed unmatched. CDR1 and CDR2 (germline): SGHRS, YFSETQ.

The chain recombines TRBV5-6 with TRBJ1-6, with D possibly being TRBD1 (6 bases). Trimming took off 0 bases at V and 7 bases at J, with 8 bases between the two ends. The germline V gene encodes CDR1 SGHDT and CDR2 YYEEEE. The CDR3 is 14 residues long. The CDR3 region is CASSLGRGNSPLHF. The CDR3 nucleotides are TGTGCCAGCAGCTTGGGAAGGGGGAATTCACCCCTCCACTTT.

The J gene is TRBJ2-5, the V gene TRBV6-5; 10 bases fit TRBD1. The CDR3 covers 15 residues. J lost 4 bases, V lost 6 bases, and 8 bases had no gene match. Germline CDR1 MNHEY, CDR2 SVGAGI. CDR3 loop: CASSHGQGDLETQYF. The DNA of the CDR3 is TGTGCCAGCAGCCACGGACAGGGGGACTTAGAGACCCAGTACTTC.

This clone was found a few times. The genes are TRBV19 and TRBJ1-6, with 7 bases that match TRBD1. V trimming: 6 bases; J trimming: 6 bases; junction bases outside the gene matches: 5. There are 14 residues in the CDR3. Germline assignment: CDR1 LNHDA and CDR2 SQIVND (reference sequence). The CDR3 DNA is TGTGCCAGTAGGGGGACAGCCTCTAATTCACCCCTCCACTTT. The encoded protein is CASRGTASNSPLHF. The full variable domain, in which reference TRBV19 and TRBJ1-6 provide the parts outside the CDR3, is DGGITQSPKYLFRKEGQNVTLSCEQNLNHDAMYWYRQDPGQGLRLIYYSQIVNDFQKGDIAEGYSVSREKKESFPLTVTSAQKNPTAFYLCASRGTASNSPLHFGNGTRLTVT.

This clone was observed a few times. The gene calls are TRBV2 and TRBJ1-5; 7 bases match TRBD1. The CDR3 is 14 amino acids. From germline, CDR1 is SNHLY and CDR2 FYNNEI. Trimming cost V 6 bases and J 10 bases; bases outside gene matches: 12. CDR3 sequence reads: CASRPDRVSGPQHF. The CDR3 DNA is TGTGCCAGCAGGCCCGACAGGGTGTCGGGTCCCCAGCATTTT.

V is TRBV6-1 and J is TRBJ1-3; 7 nucleotides line up with TRBD1. The trim removed 2 bases at V and 3 bases at J, leaving 7 bases unmatched. The CDR3 loop spans 16 amino acids. The germline V gene encodes CDR1 MNHNS and CDR2 SASEGT. CDR3 nucleotides: TGTGCCAGCAGTGAAATTACAGGGGTTGGTGGAAACACCATATATTTT. It encodes CASSEITGVGGNTIYF.